This TCR beta chain originates from a study of T cell responses to AZD1222 COVID-19 vaccine. Trimming removed 2 bases at V and 2 bases at J, with 10 bases between. Germline CDR1 and CDR2: SGHTA and FQGNSA. The CDR3 is made up of 14 amino acids. Details on this clone: Antigen unknown.

Sequenced by immunoSEQ multiplex PCR; TCRdb stores in-frame clones only, minus some. The top ten clones hold around 8.6% of a sample with some 130,000 clones, around 85% of them seen once. Study outcomes and limitations: The study sampled repertoires only after the peak T cell response. The study found Spike-specific TCR breadth and depth rose after two AZD1222 doses.

This clonotype was sampled from an adult in good health. The chain joins TRBV7-2 to TRBJ2-7; D remains unclear. This sample comprised peripheral blood, obtained on day 0 of AZD1222 vaccination. CDR3 DNA sequence: TGTGCCAGCAGCTTATTAGGACCAACCTACGAGCAGTACTTC. It encodes CASSLLGPTYEQYF.